The clone carrying this T cell receptor beta chain came up a few times. Its specificity is not known. The source of the sample is a study of cytomegalovirus exposure and HLA in healthy donors. Broader study findings: Earlier findings revealed that most TCR beta V segments proved productive either about 87% or about 30% of the time.

CDR1 and CDR2 from the germline V gene are SGHNT and YYREEE (reference sequence). The CDR3 runs to 16 residues. After removal of 0 bases from V and 5 bases from J, the junction contained 7 bases not matched to a gene. The primer mix had 60 Vbeta and 13 Jbeta primers. The table came from immunoSEQ multiplex PCR; TCRdb's copy has only in-frame clones and leaves some out. Here the sample spans about 180,000 clones, over 70% being singletons. The genes are TRBV5-4 and TRBJ2-1, with TRBD2 identical over 8 bases. Sequencing was done on a sample of PBMCs. This clonotype originated in a male donor in good health and CMV-seronegative. CDR3 bases: TGTGCCAGCAGCTTGGCCGAAACTAGCGGAAACAATGAGCAGTTCTTC. It translates to CASSLAETSGNNEQFF.